Listed below are T cell receptor beta chains from one sample, sequenced in a study of T cells in Graves' hyperthyroidism and ophthalmopathy. TCRdb independently ran MiXCR on the multiplex PCR reads; one entry per CDR3 protein. Among under 400,000 distinct CDR3 sequences listed, around 18% were seen once. Sequenced material: blood. Every receptor here comes from a woman in her thirties or forties with Graves' ophthalmopathy. CDR3s include the opening cysteine and the closing phenylalanine or tryptophan. D genes are given only for firm matches. Where a row states a size, it is once, few, many or the class of an expanded clone; other rows omit it.

CDR3 protein,CDR3 DNA,clone size,D gene,V gene,J gene
CASSVKAGGTGELFF,TGTGCCAGCAGTGTAAAAGCGGGAGGCACCGGGGAGCTGTTTTTT,many,TRBD2,TRBV6-1,TRBJ2-2
CASSLVGRGLVYTF,TGTGCCAGCAGCTTAGTGGGACGAGGTTTGGTCTACACCTTC,many,NA,TRBV7-2,TRBJ1-2
CASSRIDRGERNIQYF,TGTGCCAGCAGCCGAATCGACAGGGGAGAGAGGAACATTCAGTACTTC,NA,TRBD1,TRBV13,TRBJ2-4
CSAPDQAYEQYF,TGCAGTGCTCCCGACCAAGCCTACGAGCAGTACTTC,many,NA,TRBV20-1,TRBJ2-7
CASSYSRLVSYEQYF,TGTGCCAGCAGTTACTCGAGACTAGTGTCCTACGAGCAGTACTTC,many,NA,TRBV6-2/TRBV6-3,TRBJ2-7
CASSPQGGRGETQYF,TGTGCCAGCAGCCCCCAAGGCGGGAGGGGAGAGACCCAGTACTTC,many,TRBD2,TRBV7-3,TRBJ2-5
CASRTSGTQKNIQYF,TGTGCCAGCAGGACGAGCGGGACCCAAAAAAACATTCAGTACTTC,NA,TRBD2,TRBV6-1,TRBJ2-4
CASSQDLSDSTMNTEAFF,TGCGCCAGCAGCCAAGATCTTTCCGACTCTACGATGAACACTGAAGCTTTCTTT,many,NA,TRBV4-1,TRBJ1-1
CASSQVPETINTEAFF,TGCGCCAGCAGCCAAGTTCCCGAGACGATTAACACTGAAGCTTTCTTT,many,NA,TRBV4-1,TRBJ1-1
CASSPDGYGYTF,TGTGCCAGCAGCCCAGACGGCTATGGCTACACCTTC,many,NA,TRBV7-9,TRBJ1-2
CASSEVVPGASGSWKTQYF,TGTGCCAGCAGTGAAGTGGTTCCGGGGGCTAGCGGGAGTTGGAAGACCCAGTACTTC,many,TRBD2,TRBV6-1,TRBJ2-5
CASSFLSSYEQYF,TGTGCCAGCAGCTTTCTTAGCTCCTACGAGCAGTACTTC,many,NA,TRBV28,TRBJ2-7
CSASEGSYEQYF,TGCAGTGCTAGTGAGGGCTCCTACGAGCAGTACTTC,many,NA,TRBV20-1,TRBJ2-7
CASSLGGTGPNYGYTF,TGCGCCAGCAGCTTGGGAGGGACAGGGCCAAACTATGGCTACACCTTC,few,TRBD1,TRBV5-1,TRBJ1-2
CSASFGQGYSPLHF,TGCAGTGCTAGTTTCGGACAGGGATATTCACCCCTCCACTTT,many,TRBD1,TRBV20-1,TRBJ1-6
CASSLNRDLTTGELFF,TGTGCCAGCAGCCTTAACAGGGATCTGACGACCGGGGAGCTGTTTTTT,few,NA,TRBV9,TRBJ2-2
CASSVSRANTEAFF,TGTGCCAGCAGCGTATCCCGGGCGAACACTGAAGCTTTCTTT,NA,NA,TRBV6-1,TRBJ1-1
CASSRGSGTGAEQYF,TGTGCCAGCAGCAGGGGATCCGGGACAGGGGCCGAGCAGTACTTC,NA,TRBD1,TRBV13,TRBJ2-7